These 21 T cell receptor beta chains were all obtained from the same sample, sequenced in a study of PD-L1 blockade in urothelial cancer. Specified time point: pretreatment peripheral blood. The table came from immunoSEQ multiplex PCR; TCRdb's copy has only in-frame clones and leaves some out. In the table there are 55,000 to 85,000 clones, about 83% of which are singletons. The source material was PBMCs, sampled around atezolizumab (anti-PD-L1) treatment. These TCRs come from a woman between 65 and 79 years old with urothelial cancer.

V and J are TRBV27 and TRBJ2-3; 9 bases map to TRBD2. Germline values: CDR1 MNHEY, CDR2 SMNVEV (reference sequence). The CDR3 spans 14 residues. J gave up 4 bases and V 3 bases, and 2 bases lay outside the gene matches. DNA of the CDR3: TGTGCCAGCAGTTTCGCGGGGGGGCCAGATACGCAGTATTTT. Protein product: CASSFAGGPDTQYF.

This rearrangement joins TRBV9 to TRBJ1-6; D remains unclear. The ends were cut back, 0 bases at V and 7 bases at J, with 5 bases in the middle. The CDR3 sequence is 13 residues long. Germline V gives CDR1 SGDLS, CDR2 YYNGEE. The CDR3, as DNA: TGTGCCAGCAGCGTAGCCCAGAATTCACCCCTCCACTTT. Translating it yields CASSVAQNSPLHF.

J is TRBJ1-1 and V is TRBV9, with 8 bases lining up with TRBD1. The germline gives CDR1 SGDLS, CDR2 YYNGEE. This CDR3 is 16 amino acids long. The V gene end was trimmed by 3 bases and the J gene end by 6 bases; junction bases not matched to a gene: 13. The CDR3 here is CASSGGPGQVVSEAFF. In DNA, the CDR3 is TGTGCCAGCAGCGGAGGCCCGGGACAGGTCGTCTCTGAAGCTTTCTTT.

CDR3 DNA: TGTGCCAGCAGTTACAGGACAGACACCGGGGAGCTGTTTTTT. Protein: CASSYRTDTGELFF. The chain has TRBV6-5 and TRBJ2-2; a possible D gene is TRBD1 (6 bases). Germline values: CDR1 MNHEY, CDR2 SVGAGI. The CDR3 is 14 amino acids. Trimming took 2 bases from V and 3 from J, leaving 7 bases between them.

The rearrangement links TRBV7-9 to TRBJ1-1; D call uncertain. This CDR3 is 13 amino acids long. The germline V gene has CDR1 SEHNR and CDR2 FQNEAQ (reference sequence). V lost 3 bases and J 1 base, leaving 6 bases between the germline ends. As DNA, the CDR3 is TGTGCCAGCAGCTTTCAATGGAACACTGAAGCTTTCTTT. This translates into CASSFQWNTEAFF.

V usage is TRBV4-1 and J usage is TRBJ1-2; no clear D. The V end was cut by 6 bases, the J end by 2 bases, with 16 bases between. Germline CDR1 and CDR2: MGHRA and YSYEKL. CDR3 length equals 15 residues. The CDR3 spells CASSRNARENYGYTF. CDR3 bases: TGCGCCAGCAGTCGCAATGCCCGGGAGAACTATGGCTACACCTTC.

This clone was detected once. The chain combines TRBV19 with TRBJ2-3, with D possibly matching TRBD2 (6 bases). Germline V CDR1 and CDR2: LNHDA, SQIVND (reference sequence). The V gene lost 6 bases and the J gene lost 4 bases, with 14 bases spanning the gap. This CDR3 is 14 amino acids long. The CDR3 sequence is CASRSTGGPDTQYF. CDR3 in DNA: TGTGCCAGTAGATCGACCGGAGGGCCAGATACGCAGTATTTT.

This clone was recorded only once. The V gene is TRBV30, the J gene TRBJ1-2, with unresolved D. In germline, CDR1 is GTSNPN, CDR2 SVGIG (reference sequence). CDR3 length equals 13 residues. Trimming stripped 1 base from V and 6 bases from J, with 12 bases between. The CDR3 DNA reads as TGTGCCTGGAGTGCGACGTCCGGGGATGGCTACACCTTC. Residues: CAWSATSGDGYTF.

The chain has TRBV6-1 and TRBJ1-1, with 7 positions matching TRBD1. The ends lost 3 bases at V and 5 bases at J; junction bases unmatched: 9. This CDR3 region has 15 residues. Germline loops: CDR1 MNHNS, CDR2 SASEGT. CDR3 bases: TGTGCCAGCAGTGAGCCCGGACAGGTCGGTACTGAAGCTTTCTTT. Protein sequence: CASSEPGQVGTEAFF.

This chain joins TRBV2 and TRBJ2-7; D may be TRBD2 (6 bases). Germline V gene lookup returns CDR1 SNHLY and CDR2 FYNNEI. The CDR3 covers 13 residues. CDR3 protein: CGSRSGGPGEQYF. CDR3 coding DNA: TGTGGTTCCCGTAGCGGTGGACCTGGGGAGCAGTACTTC.

The chain uses TRBV5-1 and TRBJ2-1, with 8 bases matching TRBD2. V lost 3 bases to trimming and J lost 7 bases; unmatched junction nucleotides: 9. The germline gives CDR1 SGHRS, CDR2 YFSETQ. The CDR3 is 15 residues long. Written as DNA, the CDR3 is TGCGCCAGCAGCTCGAAGCGGGGGACGACGAATGAGCAGTTCTTC. This translates into CASSSKRGTTNEQFF.

The chain has TRBV10-2 and TRBJ2-1; 8 bases match TRBD1. V lost 6 bases, J lost 0 bases, and 16 bases stayed unmatched. The CDR3 loop spans 19 amino acids. From germline, CDR1 is WSHSY and CDR2 SAAADI. The CDR3: CASRVEGQGAHSSYNEQFF. The CDR3 DNA sequence: TGCGCCAGCAGGGTGGAGGGGCAGGGGGCCCATAGCTCCTACAATGAGCAGTTCTTC.

The V and J genes are TRBV15 and TRBJ1-5; a weak D match, TRBD1 (5 bases). CDR1 and CDR2 from the germline V gene are LNHNV and YYDKDF (reference sequence). V dropped 0 bases and J dropped 7 bases, with 7 bases sitting between them. This CDR3 is built from 13 residues. CDR3 sequence (DNA): TGTGCCACCAGCAGAGATCCAGGGCAGCCCCAGCATTTT. Translation gives CATSRDPGQPQHF.

The chain recombines TRBV7-2 with TRBJ2-5; D perhaps matches TRBD1 (6 bases). The length of the CDR3 is 16 residues. The germline gives CDR1 SGHTA, CDR2 FQGNSA. Trimming removed 5 bases at V and 9 bases at J, with 25 bases between. The CDR3: CASSPRWTVSGRPQYF. Here the CDR3 DNA reads TGTGCCAGCAGCCCGAGGTGGACAGTTTCCGGGCGCCCCCAGTACTTC.

The CDR3 DNA reads TGTGCCAGCTCACCCACACTAGCGGCCTCCCAAGAGACCCAGTACTTC. Translation gives CASSPTLAASQETQYF. V usage is TRBV18 and J usage is TRBJ2-5; 8 positions agree with TRBD2. This CDR3 contains 16 residues. The ends lost 3 bases at V and 1 base at J; junction bases unmatched: 7. Germline CDR1 reads KGHSH; CDR2 reads LQKENI.

V is TRBV19 and J is TRBJ2-6; 7 bases match TRBD1. V shed 4 bases, J shed 2 bases, and the junction held 5 bases outside the gene matches. The CDR3 has 16 residues. Germline CDR1 is LNHDA and CDR2 is SQIVND (reference sequence). In nucleotides, the CDR3 is TGTGCCAGTAGTAACGACAGGGCCCCTGGGGCCAACGTCCTGACTTTC. Protein: CASSNDRAPGANVLTF. Combining the CDR3 with reference TRBV19 and TRBJ2-6 gives the whole variable domain DGGITQSPKYLFRKEGQNVTLSCEQNLNHDAMYWYRQDPGQGLRLIYYSQIVNDFQKGDIAEGYSVSREKKESFPLTVTSAQKNPTAFYLCASSNDRAPGANVLTFGAGSRLTVL.

This chain uses TRBV7-8 with TRBJ2-3; TRBD2 aligns across 15 bases. The germline V gene has CDR1 SGHVS and CDR2 FQNEAQ. The ends lost 6 bases at V and 3 bases at J; junction bases unmatched: 4. This CDR3 comprises 16 residues. CDR3 loop: CASRRTSGRETDTQYF. The CDR3 bases are TGTGCCAGCAGGCGGACTAGCGGGAGGGAGACAGATACGCAGTATTTT. Using reference TRBV7-8 and TRBJ2-3 for the parts outside the CDR3, the full variable domain is GAGVSQSPRYKVAKRGQDVALRCDPISGHVSLFWYQQALGQGPEFLTYFQNEAQLDKSGLPSDRFFAERPEGSVSTLKIQRTQQEDSAVYLCASRRTSGRETDTQYFGPGTRLTVL.

The rearrangement uses TRBV27 and TRBJ2-7, with 8 bases fitting TRBD1. CDR1 is MNHEY and CDR2 is SMNVEV in the germline V gene (reference sequence). The length of the CDR3 is 16 residues. J gave up 1 base and V 3 bases, and 8 bases lay outside the gene matches. CDR3 in amino acids: CASSLQGAKVSYEQYF. The CDR3, as DNA: TGTGCCAGCAGTTTGCAGGGGGCGAAGGTATCCTACGAGCAGTACTTC.

This CDR3 reads CASSISGTDNEKLFF. The CDR3 nucleotides read TGTGCCAGTAGTATCTCCGGGACAGACAATGAAAAACTGTTTTTT. This chain joins TRBV19 and TRBJ1-4; TRBD1 matches at 7 bases. Germline V lookup: CDR1 LNHDA, CDR2 SQIVND (reference sequence). V was pared by 3 bases and J by 5 bases, with 6 bases of the junction left unmatched. This CDR3 is 15 amino acids long.

The chain couples TRBV7-6 to TRBJ2-2; TRBD2 matches at 9 bases. This CDR3 is built from 17 residues. CDR1 SGHVS and CDR2 FNYEAQ come from the germline V gene. The J segment lost 6 bases and the V segment lost 1 base, leaving 9 bases of the junction unmatched. DNA of the CDR3: TGTGCCAGCAGCTTAGGGGCGTCAGCGGGGGGCTCCGGGGAGCTGTTTTTT. Amino acid sequence: CASSLGASAGGSGELFF. Variable domain in full (rest from reference TRBV7-6 and TRBJ2-2): GAGVSQSPRYKVTKRGQDVALRCDPISGHVSLYWYRQALGQGPEFLTYFNYEAQQDKSGLPNDRFSAERPEGSISTLTIQRTEQRDSAMYRCASSLGASAGGSGELFFGEGSRLTVL.

The chain combines TRBV4-1 with TRBJ1-2, with 8 bases that match TRBD1. CDR1 is MGHRA and CDR2 is YSYEKL in the germline V gene. With V trimmed by 0 bases and J by 0 bases, 0 bases remained unmatched. The CDR3 consists of 15 residues. The DNA of the CDR3 is TGCGCCAGCAGCCAAGAGGACAGGGCTAACTATGGCTACACCTTC. Protein product: CASSQEDRANYGYTF.